One and the same sample provided the 10 T cell receptor beta chains below, sequenced in a study of identical twins. TCRdb redid the calling of the 5' RACE reads with MiXCR, one entry per CDR3 protein. The sample shows some 250,000 distinct CDR3 sequences, about 12% of them seen only once. The data also belong to a second study, concerning yellow fever vaccine responses in identical twins.

The sample comprised memory (CD45RO+) T cells sorted from blood. The receptors originated from a woman in her late teens or twenties in good health.

The chain employs TRBV5-1 and TRBJ1-2; the match to TRBD1 covers 7 bases. Germline CDR1 SGHRS, CDR2 YFSETQ. CDR3 length equals 16 residues. J gave up 6 bases and V 4 bases, and 15 bases lay outside the gene matches. CDR3 coding DNA: TGCGCCAGCAGCCAGGGGGTCTCCACCGTTTCGCATGGCTACACCTTC. Its protein product is CASSQGVSTVSHGYTF.

The CDR3 region is CAWSHQGVAEAFF. The CDR3 DNA follows: TGTGCCTGGAGTCACCAGGGTGTGGCTGAAGCTTTCTTT. J is TRBJ1-1 and V is TRBV30; a weak D match, TRBD1 (5 bases). Germline lookup yields CDR1 GTSNPN and CDR2 SVGIG (reference sequence). The CDR3 has 13 amino acids. Trimming took 2 bases from V and 6 from J, leaving 13 bases between them.

This chain links TRBV18 with TRBJ2-3; 7 nucleotides agree with TRBD2. CDR3 length equals 14 residues. From germline, CDR1 is KGHSH and CDR2 LQKENI. Unmatched junction bases numbered 8, after V lost 4 bases and J lost 7 bases. CDR3 amino acids: CASSQTSDQNTQYF. In nucleotides, the CDR3 is TGTGCCAGCTCACAAACTAGCGATCAAAATACGCAGTATTTT.

This clonotype was seen repeatedly, ten times or more. The chain carries TRBV6-2 or TRBV6-3 and TRBJ2-5; D not resolved. Germline assignment: CDR1 MNHEY and CDR2 SVGEGT. The V end lost 6 bases, the J end lost 0 bases, and 8 bases lay between the germline ends. The CDR3 loop spans 13 amino acids. The CDR3 DNA follows: TGTGCCAGCAGCTCTCGGGACCAAGAGACCCAGTACTTC. This sequence encodes CASSSRDQETQYF.

This clonotype has more than one count but fewer than ten. The chain couples TRBV7-2 to TRBJ2-3, with 9 bases fitting TRBD1. The germline CDR1 and CDR2 sequences are SGHTA and FQGNSA. CDR3 size: 15 residues. V lost 3 bases, J lost 4 bases, and 5 bases stayed unmatched. This CDR3 is CASSLGTGWADTQYF. The DNA for the CDR3 is TGTGCCAGCAGCTTGGGGACAGGGTGGGCAGATACGCAGTATTTT.

The genes are TRBV6-1 and TRBJ1-5, with D possibly TRBD1 on 6 matching bases. V was trimmed by 7 bases and J by 4 bases, leaving 14 bases between them. The CDR3 totals 14 residues. Per germline, CDR1 MNHNS and CDR2 SASEGT. The CDR3 DNA reads as TGTGCCAGCAATAGGGACACGCCGAATCAGCCCCAGCATTTT. Its protein product is CASNRDTPNQPQHF.

This clonotype came up a few times. Mismatch with germline at one junction end may stem from a read error. This chain connects TRBV15 to TRBJ2-1; no reliable D call. This CDR3 comprises 13 residues. Germline V lookup: CDR1 LNHNV, CDR2 YYDKDF (reference sequence). This CDR3 is CTTGSAPNGEQFF. Here the CDR3 DNA reads TGTACCACCGGGTCAGCTCCAAACGGTGAGCAGTTCTTC.

This clonotype was seen only a few times. This sequence joins TRBV3-1 and TRBJ2-7; TRBD2 aligns across 7 bases. Per the germline V gene, CDR1 is LGHDT and CDR2 is YNNKEL (reference sequence). CDR3 size: 14 residues. With 5 bases clipped from V and 3 bases from J, the junction kept 7 bases outside the gene matches. CDR3 residues: CASSERLAVYEQYF. The CDR3 nucleotides are TGTGCCAGCAGCGAACGACTAGCTGTCTACGAGCAGTACTTC.

This clonotype was detected a few times. The chain is built from TRBV29-1 and TRBJ1-2, with 9 bases aligning to TRBD1. The V gene end was trimmed by 5 bases and the J gene end by 2 bases; junction bases not matched to a gene: 9. The CDR3 loop spans 15 amino acids. The germline V gene encodes CDR1 SQVTM and CDR2 ANQGSEA. The DNA for the CDR3 is TGCAGCGTTCTTGTGGACAGGGGAGGGAACTATGGCTACACCTTC. Translated, it gives CSVLVDRGGNYGYTF.

This clonotype was observed at least ten times. J is TRBJ1-2 and V is TRBV27; D is unresolved. The CDR3 covers 12 residues. V shed 1 base and J shed 8 bases, with 8 bases lying between them. The V gene's germline CDR1 is MNHEY and CDR2 SMNVEV (reference sequence). The DNA for the CDR3 is TGTGCCAGCAGTTTATTGGGCGAGGGCTACACCTTC. Translation gives CASSLLGEGYTF.